This T cell receptor beta chain was sequenced for a study of blood T cell repertoires in COVID-19. Source study methods: Amplification from reference gene primers served as the basis for estimated nucleated cell counts. Here immunoSEQ multiplex PCR was the method, and the copy in TCRdb shows in-frame clones only, minus some. D and trimming were read from the DNA, whereas the V and J calls and clone size are those reported in that table. Of approximately 200,000 clones in the sample, roughly 77% were seen once. Enrolment of Seattle patients took place during active infection, and they were followed longitudinally. The germline V and J ends were trimmed by 0 bases and 6 bases, with 12 bases remaining between them. Germline V gene sequence: CDR1 SEHNR, CDR2 FQNEAQ (reference sequence). The CDR3 consists of 14 residues.

The TCR was taken from a woman aged 40 to 55 with COVID-19, enrolled during active disease. The J gene is TRBJ2-7, the V gene TRBV7-9; perhaps TRBD1 as D (5 bases). Sequenced: peripheral blood. CDR3 residues: CASSLARQTFEQYF. The CDR3 coding sequence is TGTGCCAGCAGCTTAGCTAGACAGACGTTCGAGCAGTACTTC.